Here is one T cell receptor (beta chain) with its context. J was trimmed by 4 bases and V by 1 base; bases with no gene match: 4. The CDR3 loop spans 14 amino acids. Germline V CDR1 and CDR2: SGDLS, YYNGEE. TCRdb's table, derived via immunoSEQ multiplex PCR, lists solely in-frame clones and lacks some. The repertoire holds more than 65,000 clones, over 80% seen once, with 1% in the top ten. The sample comes from a study of T cell changes during pregnancy in multiple sclerosis. The receptor comes from a female donor with multiple sclerosis, enrolled in a pregnancy study. This chain links TRBV9 with TRBJ2-5, with TRBD1 matching 7 bases. The sample was peripheral blood, taken in the first trimester of pregnancy. The CDR3 here is CASSVTGVGETQYF. CDR3 sequence (DNA): TGTGCCAGCAGCGTAACAGGGGTGGGAGAGACCCAGTACTTC.